The TCR beta chain described here comes from a study of cytomegalovirus exposure and HLA in healthy donors. The CDR3 runs 13 residues. Germline-derived CDR1 and CDR2 are SGHDT and YYEEEE. The germline V and J ends were trimmed by 4 bases and 5 bases, with 12 bases remaining between them. 60 Vbeta and 13 Jbeta primers were used in PCR. The data were produced by immunoSEQ multiplex PCR, yet TCRdb's version contains in-frame clones alone and is incomplete. Of more than 95,000 clones listed, around 82% are singletons. Sequencing input: PBMCs. The sequence was collected from a middle-aged woman in good health and CMV-seronegative. V usage is TRBV5-6 and J usage is TRBJ1-2; TRBD1 might be the D (6 bases). CDR3 sequence (DNA): TGTGCCAGCAGCCGCGGCAGGGGATATGGCTACACCTTC. Translating it yields CASSRGRGYGYTF.